This T cell receptor beta chain was recorded in a study of T-cell memory formation after mild COVID-19. Study-level findings and limits: Clonal second-wave expansions that peaked on day 37 had unconfirmed SARS-CoV-2 specificity. The pre-infection memory compartment contained some responding clones, suggesting cross-reactive memory joined.

The authors produced TCR alpha and TCR beta cDNA libraries with sample barcodes and UMIs by 5'RACE using constant-segment primers. MiXCR, run by TCRdb on the 5' RACE reads, gives a single entry per CDR3 protein. Of around 250,000 distinct CDR3 sequences in the sample, approximately 10% are singletons; the top ten hold roughly a fifth. This clonotype was seen many times. The antigen remains unidentified. Germline V gene lookup returns CDR1 SQVTM and CDR2 ANQGSEA. The CDR3 spans 12 residues. V lost 8 bases to trimming and J lost 4 bases, with 14 bases between them. The sample was PBMCs or a T cell subset sorted from them (not recorded which). This receptor was identified in a young man who had mild COVID-19 (a few samples of this study predate the infection). Cell type and time point are not known. The chain joins TRBV29-1 to TRBJ2-5; no clear D. CDR3 sequence (DNA): TGCAGCTCCCGCGTTGACGGAGAGACCCAGTACTTC. Translation: CSSRVDGETQYF.